What follows are 8 T cell receptor beta chains derived from one specimen sequenced in a study of blood T cells in healthy people across ages. The authors ran a second PCR of 7 to 11 cycles using a sample-barcoded 5' primer and a J-beta primer mix. MiXCR was run by TCRdb on the 5' RACE reads, yielding one entry per CDR3 protein. The sample records fewer than 700,000 distinct CDR3 sequences, roughly 41% being singletons. Sequencing was done on a sample of blood. The source of these receptors is an older man in good health.

The chain employs TRBV28 and TRBJ1-5; 9 nucleotides match TRBD1. The junction had 9 bases not matched to a gene; V was cut back by 4 bases and J by 5 bases. The germline V gene has CDR1 MDHEN and CDR2 SYDVKM. The CDR3 totals 16 residues. The CDR3 spells CASSSGQGPPHQPQHF. The CDR3 coding sequence is TGTGCCAGCAGTTCCGGACAGGGGCCGCCCCATCAGCCCCAGCATTTT. Drawing the rest from reference TRBV28 and TRBJ1-5, the complete variable domain is DVKVTQSSRYLVKRTGEKVFLECVQDMDHENMFWYRQDPGLGLRLIYFSYDVKMKEKGDIPEGYSVSREKKERFSLILESASTNQTSMYLCASSSGQGPPHQPQHFGDGTRLSIL.

This clonotype was seen a few times. The chain joins TRBV5-1 to TRBJ2-3; TRBD1 agrees at 10 bases. The CDR3 is 18 amino acids. V shed 2 bases, J shed 2 bases, and the junction held 11 bases outside the gene matches. Germline-derived CDR1 and CDR2 are SGHRS and YFSETQ. As DNA, the CDR3 is TGCGCCAGCAGCTTCAGGCCCTCGACAGGGGGCAACACAGATACGCAGTATTTT. It is translated as CASSFRPSTGGNTDTQYF. The complete variable domain, with remaining parts taken from reference TRBV5-1 and TRBJ2-3, reads KAGVTQTPRYLIKTRGQQVTLSCSPISGHRSVSWYQQTPGQGLQFLFEYFSETQRNKGNFPGRFSGRQFSNSRSEMNVSTLELGDSALYLCASSFRPSTGGNTDTQYFGPGTRLTVL.

A note on this clonotype: At one end, the junction sequence differs from germline, possibly due to a read error. The chain employs TRBV20-1 and TRBJ1-1; D is uncertain. The germline CDR1 and CDR2 sequences are DFQATT and SNEGSKA (reference sequence). The CDR3 runs to 12 residues. The CDR3 sequence: CNAARTNTEAFF. The CDR3 nucleotides read TGCAATGCTGCCCGCACCAACACTGAAGCTTTCTTT.

This chain uses TRBV20-1 with TRBJ1-1; 8 nucleotides align to TRBD1. Germline loops: CDR1 DFQATT, CDR2 SNEGSKA (reference sequence). With 6 bases clipped from V and 3 bases from J, the junction kept 9 bases outside the gene matches. This CDR3 is 14 amino acids long. The CDR3 reads CSALGQAGDTEAFF. CDR3 DNA: TGCAGTGCCCTGGGACAGGCGGGCGACACTGAAGCTTTCTTT.

The J gene is TRBJ2-1, the V gene TRBV20-1; no reliable D call. This CDR3 spans 13 amino acids. V lost 7 bases, J lost 7 bases, and 17 bases lay in between. Germline assignment: CDR1 DFQATT and CDR2 SNEGSKA (reference sequence). Here the CDR3 DNA reads TGCAGTGTACAACCCCCTACTCTGAATGAGCAGTTCTTC. It is translated as CSVQPPTLNEQFF.

The chain recombines TRBV3-1 with TRBJ1-1, with D unclear. This CDR3 region has 13 residues. Germline V gene sequence: CDR1 LGHDT, CDR2 YNNKEL (reference sequence). V lost 4 bases, J lost 4 bases, and 10 bases lay in between. CDR3 in DNA: TGTGCCAGCAGCCCCGTGGCGGCCACTGAAGCTTTCTTT. Translated: CASSPVAATEAFF. Full variable domain (missing parts from reference TRBV3-1 and TRBJ1-1): DTAVSQTPKYLVTQMGNDKSIKCEQNLGHDTMYWYKQDSKKFLKIMFSYNNKELIINETVPNRFSPKSPDKAHLNLHINSLELGDSAVYFCASSPVAATEAFFGQGTRLTVV.

This chain links TRBV12-3 or TRBV12-4 with TRBJ2-3; D is ambiguous. The CDR3 consists of 19 residues. V was trimmed by 4 bases and J by 0 bases, leaving 23 bases between them. For the CDR3, the DNA is TGTGCCAGCAGTTCTGGGATTGTCCCCCTTTACTCTAGCACAGATACGCAGTATTTT. The encoded protein is CASSSGIVPLYSSTDTQYF.

This chain connects TRBV21-1 to TRBJ2-4; TRBD1, the table's D call, was not compared with the DNA. TRBV21-1 counts as a pseudogene. The CDR3 consists of 19 residues. The DNA of the CDR3 is TGTGCCTGCAGCCACCCCCCCTCAAGACTGAGGCTAACCAAAAACATTCAGTACTTC. It yields the protein CACSHPPSRLRLTKNIQYF.